A single sample is the source of the 2 T cell receptor beta chains below, sequenced in a study of cytomegalovirus exposure and HLA in healthy donors. PCR was performed using 60 Vbeta and 13 Jbeta primers. Assay used: immunoSEQ multiplex PCR; TCRdb lists only in-frame clones, some missing. This sample's table has about 72,000 clones. Sequenced input: PBMCs. These receptors were taken from a man aged 50 to 60 in good health and CMV-seropositive.

V and J are TRBV4-2 and TRBJ1-2; D ambiguous. The CDR3 spans 17 residues. The ends were cut back, 1 base at V and 0 bases at J, with 15 bases in the middle. The germline V gene encodes CDR1 LGHNA and CDR2 YNFKEQ. The CDR3 protein is CASSQGAALYPNYGYTF. As DNA, the CDR3 is TGTGCCAGCAGCCAAGGAGCGGCCCTATATCCTAACTATGGCTACACCTTC.

This chain uses TRBV7-3 with TRBJ1-6; 7 nucleotides agree with TRBD1. The CDR3 covers 14 residues. From germline, CDR1 is SGHTA and CDR2 FQGTGA. V lost 1 base and J lost 6; bases outside the gene matches: 0. In DNA form, the CDR3 reads TGTGCCAGCAGCTTAAACAGGGGTAATTCACCCCTCCACTTT. It translates to CASSLNRGNSPLHF.